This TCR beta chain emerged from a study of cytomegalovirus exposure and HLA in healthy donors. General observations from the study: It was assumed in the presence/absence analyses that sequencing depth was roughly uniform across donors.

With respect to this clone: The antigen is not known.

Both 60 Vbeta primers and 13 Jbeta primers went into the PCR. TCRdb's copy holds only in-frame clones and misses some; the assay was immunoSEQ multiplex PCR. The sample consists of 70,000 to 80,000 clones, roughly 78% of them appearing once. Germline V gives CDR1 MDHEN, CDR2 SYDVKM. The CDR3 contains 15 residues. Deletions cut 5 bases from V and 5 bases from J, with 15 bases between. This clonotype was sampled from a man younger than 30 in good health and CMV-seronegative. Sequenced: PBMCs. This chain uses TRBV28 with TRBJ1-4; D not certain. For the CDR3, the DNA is TGTGCCAGCAGTCTGGAGGACGGAAGAAATGAAAAACTGTTTTTT. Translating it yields CASSLEDGRNEKLFF.